Included here is one T cell receptor beta chain sequence, with context. The data are from a study of PD-1 blockade in classical Hodgkin lymphoma. All patients relapsed after autologous stem cell transplantation, and brentuximab vedotin exposure varied. PBMCs, once thawed, yielded CD8+ T cells isolated by magnetic negative selection. The protocol was immunoSEQ multiplex PCR, while the TCRdb copy is restricted to in-frame clones and leaves out a portion. This table holds fewer than 30,000 clones, about 90% found once. CDR1 is SGHRS and CDR2 is YFSETQ in the germline V gene. The germline V and J ends were trimmed by 4 bases and 5 bases, with 12 bases remaining between them. This CDR3 region has 13 residues.

The sample consisted of CD8+ T cells from blood, taken at baseline. This chain joins TRBV5-1 and TRBJ1-1, with D hard to call. The origin of this receptor is a human donor with classical Hodgkin lymphoma. CDR3 coding DNA: TGCGCCAGCAGCCCCAATCGGGGTACTGAAGCTTTCTTT. It yields the protein CASSPNRGTEAFF.